What follows are 11 T cell receptor beta chains derived from one specimen sequenced in a study of T cells in Graves' hyperthyroidism and ophthalmopathy. Authors of the study amplified TCR beta CDR3 regions from RNA transcripts. TCR CDR3 regions were first amplified by RT-PCR with HTBI primers. Each CDR3 protein is one row after TCRdb ran MiXCR on the multiplex PCR reads. The table includes roughly 630,000 distinct CDR3 sequences, about a sixth detected once. The specimen was blood. These receptors were collected from a woman aged 25 to 39 with Graves' hyperthyroidism.

The V call is TRBV20-1, the J call TRBJ2-5; 15 nucleotides line up with TRBD2. V dropped 0 bases and J dropped 1; count of bases not matched to a gene: 6. The length of the CDR3 is 18 residues. CDR1 is DFQATT, CDR2 SNEGSKA, per germline (reference sequence). The CDR3 sequence: CSARDKGLAGGGQETQYF. As DNA, the CDR3 is TGCAGTGCTAGAGACAAGGGACTAGCGGGAGGAGGCCAAGAGACCCAGTACTTC.

In this sample, this clonotype turned up many times. CDR3 protein: CASSHTSSYNEQFF. In DNA, the CDR3 is TGTGCCAGCAGTCATACTAGCTCCTACAATGAGCAGTTCTTC. The J gene is TRBJ2-1, the V gene TRBV12-3 or TRBV12-4, with D maybe TRBD2 (5 bases). Trimming shortened V by 5 bases and J by 0 bases, and 8 bases separated the two germline ends. There are 14 residues in the CDR3.

This chain links TRBV4-1 with TRBJ2-2, with TRBD1 as a possible D gene (6 bases). V was shortened by 3 bases and J by 0 bases, with 14 bases between the two germline ends. The germline V gene encodes CDR1 MGHRA and CDR2 YSYEKL. CDR3 size: 17 residues. This CDR3 reads CASSHPDRFANTGELFF. In DNA, the CDR3 is TGCGCCAGCAGCCACCCCGACAGGTTCGCGAACACCGGGGAGCTGTTTTTT.

Points on this clonotype: Just one base apart from a much larger clone, this may be a read error. The CDR3 sequence is CASGRGQGAGTEAFF. CDR3 DNA sequence: TGTGCCAGCGGCCGAGGACAGGGGGCAGGCACTGAAGCTTTCTTT. The chain uses TRBV2 and TRBJ1-1; 11 bases align to TRBD1. Germline V gene sequence: CDR1 SNHLY, CDR2 FYNNEI. This CDR3 comprises 15 residues. V gave up 8 bases and J gave up 4 bases; unmatched junction bases: 9.

This clonotype was detected only a few times. This chain uses TRBV4-1 with TRBJ2-2; D may be TRBD1 (6 bases). V was clipped by 3 bases and J by 6 bases, with 8 bases between them. The germline V gene encodes CDR1 MGHRA and CDR2 YSYEKL. This CDR3 region has 13 residues. CDR3 sequence: CASSQRQAGELFF. The CDR3 DNA is TGCGCCAGCAGCCAGCGACAGGCCGGGGAGCTGTTTTTT.

As DNA, the CDR3 is TGTGCCAGCCAACAGGGAAATAATGAAAAACTGTTTTTT. Protein sequence: CASQQGNNEKLFF. The chain recombines TRBV12-3 or TRBV12-4 with TRBJ1-4, with TRBD1 as a possible D gene (6 bases). The CDR3 extends over 13 amino acids. V was cut by 8 bases and J by 4 bases, with 11 bases left in between.

The chain employs TRBV7-3 and TRBJ2-1; TRBD2 might be the D (7 bases). Trimming shortened V by 4 bases and J by 14 bases, and 21 bases separated the two germline ends. This CDR3 spans 14 amino acids. CDR1 is SGHTA, CDR2 FQGTGA, per germline. CDR3: CASSSGDRAGSEFF. CDR3 bases: TGTGCCAGCAGCTCAGGGGATCGAGCGGGGTCGGAGTTCTTC.

This clonotype was seen once. CDR3 sequence (DNA): TGTGCCAGCAGTGACCGGTACGGGACTAGCGGGAGGGGAGACAATGAGCAGTTCTTC. Protein sequence: CASSDRYGTSGRGDNEQFF. The chain has TRBV28 and TRBJ2-1; 16 bases match TRBD2. The CDR3 runs to 19 residues. Germline loops: CDR1 MDHEN, CDR2 SYDVKM. The trim removed 5 bases at V and 5 bases at J, leaving 12 bases unmatched.

This clonotype was detected ten times or more. The V and J genes are TRBV20-1 and TRBJ2-7; D ambiguous. The CDR3 is made up of 14 amino acids. The ends were cut back, 6 bases at V and 2 bases at J, with 17 bases in the middle. Per germline, CDR1 DFQATT and CDR2 SNEGSKA (reference sequence). CDR3 DNA: TGCAGTGCCACCGGCGAGGACGGCACCTACGAGCAGTACTTC. It translates to CSATGEDGTYEQYF.

Regarding this clonotype: This could be a read error, since a much larger clone is one nucleotide away. The CDR3 bases are TGTGCCAGCAGCTTAATATTTGGGGCCCATGAGACCCAGTACTTC. Translation gives CASSLIFGAHETQYF. The genes are TRBV7-9 and TRBJ2-5; a possible D gene is TRBD1 (5 bases). The CDR3 covers 15 residues. Germline values: CDR1 SEHNR, CDR2 FQNEAQ (reference sequence). V dropped 2 bases and J dropped 5 bases, with 15 bases sitting between them.

This clonotype has more than one count but fewer than ten. The chain carries TRBV19 and TRBJ2-6; tentative D call: TRBD2 (5 bases). Trimming left V 1 base short and J 4 bases short, with 11 bases between. CDR1 and CDR2 (germline): LNHDA, SQIVND (reference sequence). The CDR3 totals 16 residues. The CDR3 coding sequence is TGTGCCAGTAGTATAGTTAAAGGGAGCGGGGCCAACGTCCTGACTTTC. This sequence encodes CASSIVKGSGANVLTF.